The 14 T cell receptor beta chains listed next were all sequenced from one sample in a study of cytomegalovirus exposure and HLA in healthy donors. The PCR was carried out with 60 Vbeta primers and 13 Jbeta primers. The method was immunoSEQ multiplex PCR; TCRdb's version includes in-frame clones alone and lacks a portion of them. The sample lists 150,000 or so clones; around 80% were seen once. Input material: PBMCs. The receptors shown here come from a woman between 40 and 50 years old in good health and CMV-seropositive.

J is TRBJ2-1 and V is TRBV5-4; D is perhaps TRBD1 (6 bases). Germline V gene lookup returns CDR1 SGHNT and CDR2 YYREEE (reference sequence). The CDR3 extends over 15 amino acids. V was shortened by 4 bases and J by 9 bases, with 20 bases between the two germline ends. The CDR3 DNA reads TGTGCCAGCAGCCTAAACAAGGGTCCGACAGGTGAGCAGTTCTTC. Translated: CASSLNKGPTGEQFF.

In its sample, this clone was seen a few times. The V call is TRBV5-1, the J call TRBJ1-2; TRBD1 might be the D (6 bases). CDR1 is SGHRS, CDR2 YFSETQ, per germline. Trimming cost V 7 bases and J 4 bases, with 17 bases left between them. The CDR3 totals 14 residues. In DNA, the CDR3 is TGCGCCAGCGGACCCGGACAGAGCCTCTATGGCTACACCTTC. Its protein product is CASGPGQSLYGYTF.

The chain joins TRBV11-1 to TRBJ1-1; TRBD1 matches 11 bases. Germline V lookup: CDR1 SGHAT, CDR2 FQDESV (reference sequence). This CDR3 is 14 amino acids long. V was clipped by 5 bases and J by 6 bases; unmatched bases: 5. This chain's CDR3 is CASSVGTGGPEAFF. The CDR3 DNA sequence: TGTGCCAGCAGCGTCGGGACAGGGGGACCTGAAGCTTTCTTT.

This chain uses TRBV5-1 with TRBJ1-1; no reliable D call. The V gene lost 0 bases and the J gene lost 5 bases, with 8 bases spanning the gap. The CDR3 is 13 residues long. The V gene's germline CDR1 is SGHRS and CDR2 YFSETQ. The CDR3 reads CASSLETETEAFF. DNA of the CDR3: TGCGCCAGCAGCTTGGAAACAGAGACTGAAGCTTTCTTT.

V usage is TRBV25-1 and J usage is TRBJ2-3, with a possible D match to TRBD1 (6 bases). The germline gives CDR1 MGHDK, CDR2 SYGVNS. V lost 1 base to trimming and J lost 4 bases, with 12 bases between them. The CDR3 is 15 residues long. This chain's CDR3 is CASSELGRGPDTQYF. The CDR3, as DNA: TGTGCCAGCAGTGAATTAGGCAGGGGCCCAGATACGCAGTATTTT.

The genes are TRBV7-2 and TRBJ2-6; D remains unclear. Germline CDR1 SGHTA, CDR2 FQGNSA. The CDR3 contains 15 residues. V was clipped by 0 bases and J by 0 bases, with 3 bases between them. The CDR3 coding sequence is TGTGCCAGCAGCTTAGCCTACTCTGGGGCCAACGTCCTGACTTTC. Amino acids: CASSLAYSGANVLTF.

The chain joins TRBV4-1 to TRBJ2-1; 9 nucleotides match TRBD2. The germline CDR1 and CDR2 sequences are MGHRA and YSYEKL. CDR3 length: 18 amino acids. V shed 0 bases, J shed 8 bases, and the junction held 14 bases outside the gene matches. CDR3: CASSQELAGPPHTYEQFF. CDR3 DNA sequence: TGCGCCAGCAGCCAAGAACTAGCGGGTCCCCCCCACACGTATGAGCAGTTCTTC.

This clone has just a few counts. V is TRBV6-1 and J is TRBJ2-1; D unresolved. The germline V gene has CDR1 MNHNS and CDR2 SASEGT. V was pared by 4 bases and J by 4 bases, with 11 bases between. The CDR3 extends over 14 amino acids. The CDR3 region has the DNA TGTGCCAGCAGTGTGCGCTCGAGGTACAATGAGCAGTTCTTC. It specifies CASSVRSRYNEQFF.

This clone appeared once. The chain uses TRBV11-3 and TRBJ2-5; TRBD2 is a possible D gene (6 bases). V was pared by 3 bases and J by 5 bases, with 16 bases between. CDR1 and CDR2 (germline): SGHNT, YENEEA. The CDR3 length is 15 residues. CDR3: CASSLGSSAGETQYF. CDR3 coding DNA: TGTGCCAGCAGCTTGGGGTCTAGCGCAGGGGAGACCCAGTACTTC.

The J gene is TRBJ2-1, the V gene TRBV30; possibly TRBD2 for D (6 bases). Trimming took 4 bases from V and 2 from J, leaving 9 bases between them. The CDR3 runs 13 residues. Germline values: CDR1 GTSNPN, CDR2 SVGIG (reference sequence). The chain's CDR3 is CAWKGGAYNEQFF. As DNA, the CDR3 is TGTGCCTGGAAGGGCGGGGCCTACAATGAGCAGTTCTTC. Based on the CDR3 plus reference TRBV30 and TRBJ2-1, the full variable domain is SQTIHQWPATLVQPVGSPLSLECTVEGTSNPNLYWYRQAAGRGLQLLFYSVGIGQISSEVPQNLSASRPQDRQFILSSKKLLLSDSGFYLCAWKGGAYNEQFFGPGTRLTVL.

V usage is TRBV6-1 and J usage is TRBJ2-7, with TRBD1 matching 9 bases. The CDR3 extends over 15 amino acids. J lost 3 bases, V lost 4 bases, and 7 bases had no gene match. Germline CDR1 reads MNHNS; CDR2 reads SASEGT. CDR3 region: CASSASGTGLYEQYF. In nucleotides, the CDR3 is TGTGCCAGCAGTGCCTCCGGGACAGGGCTCTACGAGCAGTACTTC.

CDR3 sequence: CASFPTGKNTEAFF. DNA for the CDR3: TGTGCCAGCTTTCCGACAGGGAAGAACACTGAAGCTTTCTTT. This chain joins TRBV6-6 and TRBJ1-1; 7 nucleotides align to TRBD1. Germline CDR1 and CDR2: MNHNY and SVGAGI (reference sequence). CDR3 size: 14 residues. Losses at the gene ends were 8 bases for V and 1 base for J; bases not matched to a gene: 7.

The chain recombines TRBV5-1 with TRBJ2-7; D not certain. The CDR3 contains 12 residues. In germline, CDR1 is SGHRS, CDR2 YFSETQ. V lost 5 bases to trimming and J lost 2 bases, with 8 bases between them. The DNA for the CDR3 is TGCGCCAGCAGTGCGAACGCCTACGAGCAGTACTTC. It is translated as CASSANAYEQYF.

This chain joins TRBV11-2 and TRBJ2-2; 7 positions agree with TRBD2. The CDR3 has 14 residues. The germline V gene has CDR1 SGHAT and CDR2 FQNNGV. Losses at the gene ends were 5 bases for V and 6 bases for J; bases not matched to a gene: 6. The DNA of the CDR3 is TGTGCCAGCAGCCCCGGGACTAATCCCGGGGAGCTGTTTTTT. Residues: CASSPGTNPGELFF.